The 21 T cell receptor beta chains presented below share a single source sample, sequenced in a study of cytomegalovirus exposure and HLA in healthy donors. The study ran its PCR with 60 Vbeta and 13 Jbeta primers. The method was immunoSEQ multiplex PCR; TCRdb's version includes in-frame clones alone and lacks a portion of them. The sample has approximately 130,000 clones; roughly 79% are singletons. The source material was PBMCs. The receptors were sampled from a boy between 2 and 10 years old in good health and CMV-seronegative.

The rearrangement joins TRBV7-2 to TRBJ1-5; D might be TRBD1 (6 bases). Germline V gives CDR1 SGHTA, CDR2 FQGNSA. V was shortened by 5 bases and J by 3 bases, with 20 bases between the two germline ends. The CDR3 runs to 17 residues. In DNA, the CDR3 is TGTGCCAGCAGCGGACCGTGGGGGCCGACAGACAATCAGCCCCAGCATTTT. Residues: CASSGPWGPTDNQPQHF.

This clone was seen only once. The chain uses TRBV30 and TRBJ1-1, with D unclear. CDR3 size: 11 residues. The germline CDR1 and CDR2 sequences are GTSNPN and SVGIG (reference sequence). With 2 bases removed from V and 11 bases from J, the gap between germline ends came to 12 bases. CDR3 nucleotide sequence: TGTGCCTGGAGTTCAATCCGGAGGGCTTTCTTT. Translated: CAWSSIRRAFF.

The rearrangement joins TRBV5-1 to TRBJ1-4; 8 nucleotides match TRBD1. Germline V gene lookup returns CDR1 SGHRS and CDR2 YFSETQ. The CDR3 contains 17 residues. The trim removed 0 bases at V and 0 bases at J, leaving 4 bases unmatched. CDR3 protein: CASSLGTGTSTNEKLFF. CDR3 DNA sequence: TGCGCCAGCAGCTTGGGGACAGGGACTTCAACTAATGAAAAACTGTTTTTT.

The chain combines TRBV7-9 with TRBJ1-2; TRBD1 is a possible D gene (6 bases). Per the germline V gene, CDR1 is SEHNR and CDR2 is FQNEAQ (reference sequence). Deletions cut 1 base from V and 7 bases from J, with 22 bases between. The length of the CDR3 is 17 residues. CDR3 nucleotide sequence: TGTGCCAGCAGCTTAGGGCGTGGCATCCATAGGGGGTTTGGCTACACCTTC. It translates to CASSLGRGIHRGFGYTF.

The V gene is TRBV5-4, the J gene TRBJ1-3; TRBD1 agrees at 7 bases. V shed 4 bases, J shed 1 base, and the junction held 2 bases outside the gene matches. Looked up from germline, CDR1 is SGHNT and CDR2 is YYREEE (reference sequence). The CDR3 runs 14 residues. The DNA for the CDR3 is TGTGCCAGCAGCGGGGGACAGTCTGGAAACACCATATATTTT. This codes for CASSGGQSGNTIYF. The variable domain in full, completed from reference TRBV5-4 and TRBJ1-3, reads ETGVTQSPTHLIKTRGQQVTLRCSSQSGHNTVSWYQQALGQGPQFIFQYYREEENGRGNFPPRFSGLQFPNYSSELNVNALELDDSALYLCASSGGQSGNTIYFGEGSWLTVV.

As for this clone: A junction end diverges from the germline sequence, so it may reflect a read error. V gene TRBV7-7 combines with J gene TRBJ2-7, with 10 bases identical to TRBD2. In germline, CDR1 is SSHAT, CDR2 FNYEAQ (reference sequence). The length of the CDR3 is 15 residues. This CDR3 reads CASSQGTSGVHEQYF. CDR3 nucleotide sequence: TGTGCTAGCAGCCAAGGCACTAGCGGGGTCCACGAGCAGTACTTC. The variable domain in full, with the rest retrieved from reference TRBV7-7 and TRBJ2-7, is GAGVSQSPRYKVTKRGQDVTLRCDPISSHATLYWYQQALGQGPEFLTYFNYEAQPDKSGLPSDRFSAERPEGSISTLTIQRTEQRDSAMYRCASSQGTSGVHEQYFGPGTRLTVT.

This chain links TRBV6-4 with TRBJ1-1; 10 positions agree with TRBD1. V lost 7 bases to trimming and J lost 0 bases; unmatched junction nucleotides: 5. Germline V gene sequence: CDR1 MRHNA, CDR2 SNTAGT. CDR3 size: 15 residues. CDR3 protein: CASILTGGVNTEAFF. DNA for the CDR3: TGTGCCAGCATTCTGACAGGGGGCGTGAACACTGAAGCTTTCTTT.

This clone was recorded a few times. This chain joins TRBV6-4 and TRBJ2-2; D unresolved. Germline loops: CDR1 MRHNA, CDR2 SNTAGT. This CDR3 region has 13 residues. Trimming stripped 0 bases from V and 5 bases from J, with 4 bases between. The CDR3 is CASSDSATGELFF. CDR3 DNA: TGTGCCAGCAGTGACTCGGCTACCGGGGAGCTGTTTTTT.

V is TRBV19 and J is TRBJ2-7, with D possibly TRBD1 on 6 matching bases. The V gene lost 5 bases and the J gene lost 1 base, with 12 bases spanning the gap. The CDR3 length is 14 residues. Germline V lookup: CDR1 LNHDA, CDR2 SQIVND (reference sequence). CDR3 sequence (DNA): TGTGCCAGTAGTGCACTCAGGGGATCCTACGAGCAGTACTTC. The encoded protein is CASSALRGSYEQYF.

This rearrangement joins TRBV5-4 to TRBJ1-2; 8 positions match TRBD1. Germline V CDR1 and CDR2: SGHNT, YYREEE (reference sequence). The CDR3 sequence is 13 residues long. With 5 bases clipped from V and 4 bases from J, the junction kept 4 bases outside the gene matches. The CDR3 DNA reads TGTGCCAGCAGGGGACAGGCATCCTATGGCTACACCTTC. Translated: CASRGQASYGYTF. Full variable domain (missing parts from reference TRBV5-4 and TRBJ1-2): ETGVTQSPTHLIKTRGQQVTLRCSSQSGHNTVSWYQQALGQGPQFIFQYYREEENGRGNFPPRFSGLQFPNYSSELNVNALELDDSALYLCASRGQASYGYTFGSGTRLTVV.

This rearrangement joins TRBV7-9 to TRBJ2-1, with 8 positions matching TRBD2. In germline, CDR1 is SEHNR, CDR2 FQNEAQ (reference sequence). The V and J ends lost 7 bases and 7 bases, in that order; junction bases with no gene match: 9. This CDR3 has 14 amino acids. This chain's CDR3 is CASKKAGVTNEQFF. CDR3 bases: TGTGCCAGCAAAAAAGCGGGAGTAACGAATGAGCAGTTCTTC.

CDR3 amino acids: CASRSQSGGTGELFF. The CDR3 coding sequence is TGTGCCAGTAGAAGCCAGTCAGGGGGGACCGGGGAGCTGTTTTTT. The gene calls are TRBV19 and TRBJ2-2, with a possible D match to TRBD1 (7 bases). The length of the CDR3 is 15 residues. V was trimmed by 6 bases and J by 5 bases, leaving 16 bases between them. CDR1 and CDR2 from the germline V gene are LNHDA and SQIVND (reference sequence).

The chain couples TRBV29-1 to TRBJ1-2; 9 nucleotides align to TRBD1. The CDR3 sequence is 16 residues long. V was pared by 2 bases and J by 9 bases, with 16 bases of the junction left unmatched. Germline loops: CDR1 SQVTM, CDR2 ANQGSEA. The CDR3, as DNA: TGCAGCGTTGAAAATAATCGCGCAGGGACAGGGCAAAGCTACACCTTC. Translated, it gives CSVENNRAGTGQSYTF. Using reference TRBV29-1 and TRBJ1-2 for the parts outside the CDR3, the full variable domain is SAVISQKPSRDICQRGTSLTIQCQVDSQVTMMFWYRQQPGQSLTLIATANQGSEATYESGFVIDKFPISRPNLTFSTLTVSNMSPEDSSIYLCSVENNRAGTGQSYTFGSGTRLTVV.

The gene calls are TRBV7-9 and TRBJ1-2; the match to TRBD1 covers 9 bases. CDR1 is SEHNR and CDR2 is FQNEAQ in the germline V gene (reference sequence). After removal of 6 bases from V and 3 bases from J, the junction contained 8 bases not matched to a gene. The CDR3 runs to 15 residues. CDR3 in DNA: TGTGCCAGCAGACCAAGGGACAGGGAAGACTATGGCTACACCTTC. It encodes CASRPRDREDYGYTF.

The chain joins TRBV9 to TRBJ1-2; maybe TRBD1 (6 bases). There are 14 residues in the CDR3. Trimming took 4 bases from V and 0 from J, leaving 10 bases between them. Germline V gene lookup returns CDR1 SGDLS and CDR2 YYNGEE. The CDR3 here is CASSPGQSNYGYTF. CDR3 DNA sequence: TGTGCCAGCAGCCCCGGACAGTCTAACTATGGCTACACCTTC.

The chain employs TRBV2 and TRBJ2-7; D call uncertain. Trimming shortened V by 0 bases and J by 4 bases, and 4 bases separated the two germline ends. Germline-derived CDR1 and CDR2 are SNHLY and FYNNEI. The CDR3 sequence is 12 residues long. This CDR3 reads CASSEALYEQYF. In nucleotides, the CDR3 is TGTGCCAGCAGTGAAGCGTTATACGAGCAGTACTTC.

This clone was seen only once. The chain uses TRBV7-8 and TRBJ1-5; D possibly corresponds to TRBD1 (6 bases). The CDR3 runs 14 residues. V gave up 2 bases and J gave up 6 bases, with 11 bases separating them. CDR1 is SGHVS, CDR2 FQNEAQ, per germline. The CDR3 protein is CASSLWGGGQPQHF. The CDR3 DNA reads as TGTGCCAGCAGCTTATGGGGGGGCGGTCAGCCCCAGCATTTT.

This clone has just one count. In nucleotides, the CDR3 is TGTGCCAGCAGTTCACAGGCCTACGAGCAGTACTTC. Protein sequence: CASSSQAYEQYF. The rearrangement uses TRBV5-8 and TRBJ2-7, with D possibly matching TRBD1 (5 bases). With 5 bases removed from V and 2 bases from J, the gap between germline ends came to 8 bases. Germline CDR1 and CDR2: SGHTS and YDEGEE. This CDR3 has 12 residues.

The chain uses TRBV4-1 and TRBJ2-7, with TRBD1 identical over 9 bases. The germline V gene encodes CDR1 MGHRA and CDR2 YSYEKL. The CDR3 runs 14 residues. V trimming: 4 bases; J trimming: 3 bases; junction bases outside the gene matches: 4. The CDR3 reads CASSPVGQGYEQYV. CDR3 bases: TGCGCCAGCAGCCCGGTGGGACAGGGCTACGAGCAGTACGTC.

This chain links TRBV29-1 with TRBJ1-3; unclear D gene. This CDR3 spans 17 amino acids. Per the germline V gene, CDR1 is SQVTM and CDR2 is ANQGSEA. Trimming removed 0 bases at V and 0 bases at J, with 15 bases between. The CDR3 loop is CSVEDSESSDSGNTIYF. The DNA of the CDR3 is TGCAGCGTTGAAGATTCTGAGAGTTCCGACTCTGGAAACACCATATATTTT.

The V call is TRBV27, the J call TRBJ2-7; TRBD1 matches 9 bases. Germline CDR1 is MNHEY and CDR2 is SMNVEV (reference sequence). CDR3 size: 14 residues. J lost 2 bases, V lost 9 bases, and 8 bases had no gene match. CDR3 bases: TGTGCCAGTAGGGGGACAGGGCGAACCTACGAGCAGTACTTC. Its protein product is CASRGTGRTYEQYF.